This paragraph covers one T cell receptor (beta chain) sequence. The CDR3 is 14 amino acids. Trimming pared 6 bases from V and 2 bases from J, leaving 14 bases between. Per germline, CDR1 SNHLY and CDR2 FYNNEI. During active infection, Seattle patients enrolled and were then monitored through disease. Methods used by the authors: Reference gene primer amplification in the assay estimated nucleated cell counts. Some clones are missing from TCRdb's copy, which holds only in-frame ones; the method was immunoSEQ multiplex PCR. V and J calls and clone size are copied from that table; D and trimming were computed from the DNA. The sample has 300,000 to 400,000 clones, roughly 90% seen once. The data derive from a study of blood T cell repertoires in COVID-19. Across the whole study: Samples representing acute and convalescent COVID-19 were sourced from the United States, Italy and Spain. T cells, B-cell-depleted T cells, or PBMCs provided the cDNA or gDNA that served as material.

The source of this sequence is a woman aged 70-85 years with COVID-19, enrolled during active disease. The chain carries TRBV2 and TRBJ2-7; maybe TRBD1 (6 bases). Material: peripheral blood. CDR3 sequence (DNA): TGTGCCAGCAGCCAGACGACAGGAACCTACGAGCAGTACTTC. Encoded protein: CASSQTTGTYEQYF.